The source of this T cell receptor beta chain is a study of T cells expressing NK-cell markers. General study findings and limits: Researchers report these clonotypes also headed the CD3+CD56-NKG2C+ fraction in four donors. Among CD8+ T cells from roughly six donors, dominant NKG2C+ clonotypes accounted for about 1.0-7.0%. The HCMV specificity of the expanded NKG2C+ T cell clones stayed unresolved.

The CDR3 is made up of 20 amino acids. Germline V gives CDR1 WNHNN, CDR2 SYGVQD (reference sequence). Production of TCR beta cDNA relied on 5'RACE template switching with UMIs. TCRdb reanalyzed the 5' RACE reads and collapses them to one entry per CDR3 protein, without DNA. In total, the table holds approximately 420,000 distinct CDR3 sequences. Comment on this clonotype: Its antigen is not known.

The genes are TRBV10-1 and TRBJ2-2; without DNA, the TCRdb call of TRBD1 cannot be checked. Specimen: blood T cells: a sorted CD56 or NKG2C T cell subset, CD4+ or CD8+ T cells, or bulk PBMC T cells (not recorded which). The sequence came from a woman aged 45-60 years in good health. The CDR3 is CASSGSRDRGQRRNTGELFF.